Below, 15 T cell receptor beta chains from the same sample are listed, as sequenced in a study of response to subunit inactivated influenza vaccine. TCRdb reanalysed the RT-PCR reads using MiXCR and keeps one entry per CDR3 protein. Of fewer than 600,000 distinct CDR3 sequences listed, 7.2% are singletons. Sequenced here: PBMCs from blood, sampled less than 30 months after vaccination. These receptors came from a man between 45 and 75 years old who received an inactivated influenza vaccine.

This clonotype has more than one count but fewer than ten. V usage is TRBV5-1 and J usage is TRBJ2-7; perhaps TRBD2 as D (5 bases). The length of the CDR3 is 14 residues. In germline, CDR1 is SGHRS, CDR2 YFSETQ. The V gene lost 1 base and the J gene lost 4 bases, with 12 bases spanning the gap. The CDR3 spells CASSLSGIRYEQYF. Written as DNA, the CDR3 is TGCGCCAGCAGCTTGTCGGGGATCAGGTACGAGCAGTACTTC.

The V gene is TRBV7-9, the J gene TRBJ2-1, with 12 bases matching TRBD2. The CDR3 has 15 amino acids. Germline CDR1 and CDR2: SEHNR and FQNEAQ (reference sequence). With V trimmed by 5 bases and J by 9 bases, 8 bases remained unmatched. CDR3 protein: CASSPRLAGDGEQFF. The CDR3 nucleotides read TGTGCCAGCAGCCCGCGACTAGCGGGAGACGGTGAGCAGTTCTTC.

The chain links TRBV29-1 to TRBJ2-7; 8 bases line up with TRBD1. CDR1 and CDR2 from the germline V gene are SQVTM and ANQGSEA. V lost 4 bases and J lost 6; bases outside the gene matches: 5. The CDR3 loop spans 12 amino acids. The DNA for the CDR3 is TGCAGCGTTGGTGGACAGGGCTCCGAGCAGTACTTC. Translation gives CSVGGQGSEQYF.

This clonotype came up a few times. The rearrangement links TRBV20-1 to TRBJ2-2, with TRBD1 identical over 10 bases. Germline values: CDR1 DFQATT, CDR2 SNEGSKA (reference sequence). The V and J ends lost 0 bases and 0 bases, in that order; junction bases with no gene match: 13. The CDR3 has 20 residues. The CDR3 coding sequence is TGCAGTGCTAGAGAGGGACCCAGGACAGGGGGTCTCGCGAACACCGGGGAGCTGTTTTTT. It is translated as CSAREGPRTGGLANTGELFF.

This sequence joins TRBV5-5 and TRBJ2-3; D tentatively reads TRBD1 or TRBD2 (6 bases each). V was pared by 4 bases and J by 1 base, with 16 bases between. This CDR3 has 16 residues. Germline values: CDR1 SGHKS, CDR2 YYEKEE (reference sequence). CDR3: CASSLLGGSGTDTQYF. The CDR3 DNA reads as TGTGCCAGCAGCCTGTTGGGGGGCAGCGGCACAGATACGCAGTATTTT.

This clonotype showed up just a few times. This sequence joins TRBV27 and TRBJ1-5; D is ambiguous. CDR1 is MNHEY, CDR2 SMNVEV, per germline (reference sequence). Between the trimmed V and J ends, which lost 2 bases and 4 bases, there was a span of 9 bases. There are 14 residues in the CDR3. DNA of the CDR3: TGTGCCAGCAGTTTAGAGGGTCTAAATCAGCCCCAGCATTTT. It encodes CASSLEGLNQPQHF.

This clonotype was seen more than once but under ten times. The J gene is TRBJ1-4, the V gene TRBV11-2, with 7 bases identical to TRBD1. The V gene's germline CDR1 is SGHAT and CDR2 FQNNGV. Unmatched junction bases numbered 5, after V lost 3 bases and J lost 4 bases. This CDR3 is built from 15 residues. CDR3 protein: CASSFRGGNNEKLFF. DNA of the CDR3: TGTGCCAGCAGCTTCAGGGGGGGAAATAATGAAAAACTGTTTTTT.

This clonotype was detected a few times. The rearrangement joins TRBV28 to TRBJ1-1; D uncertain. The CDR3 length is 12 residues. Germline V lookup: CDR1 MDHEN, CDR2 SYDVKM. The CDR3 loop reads CVVAPLNTEAFF. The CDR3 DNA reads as TGTGTTGTTGCCCCTTTGAACACTGAAGCTTTCTTT.

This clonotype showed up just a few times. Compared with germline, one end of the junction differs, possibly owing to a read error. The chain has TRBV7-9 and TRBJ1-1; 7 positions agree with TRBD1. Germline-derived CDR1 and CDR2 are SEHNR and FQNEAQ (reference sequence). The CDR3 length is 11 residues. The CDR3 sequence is CASSSSGTAHF. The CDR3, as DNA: TGTGCCAGCAGCTCGTCCGGGACAGCGCACTTT. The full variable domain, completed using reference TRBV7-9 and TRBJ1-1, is DTGVSQNPRHKITKRGQNVTFRCDPISEHNRLYWYRQTLGQGPEFLTYFQNEAQLEKSRLLSDRFSAERPKGSFSTLEIQRTEQGDSAMYLCASSSSGTAHFGQGTRLTVV.

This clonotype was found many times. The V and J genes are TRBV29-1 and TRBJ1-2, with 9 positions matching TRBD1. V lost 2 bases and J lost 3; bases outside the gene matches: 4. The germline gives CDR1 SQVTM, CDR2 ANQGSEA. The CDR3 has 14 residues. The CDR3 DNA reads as TGCAGCGTTGAATTTACAGGGGGCGACTATGGCTACACCTTC. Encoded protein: CSVEFTGGDYGYTF.

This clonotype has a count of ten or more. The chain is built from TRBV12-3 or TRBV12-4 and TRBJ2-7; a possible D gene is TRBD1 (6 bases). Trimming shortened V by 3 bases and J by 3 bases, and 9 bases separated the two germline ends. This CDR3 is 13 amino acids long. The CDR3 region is CASSLRGGYEQYF. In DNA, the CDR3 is TGTGCCAGCAGTTTGAGAGGGGGCTACGAGCAGTACTTC.

The CDR3: CASRGTVSYNEQFF. Here the CDR3 DNA reads TGTGCCAGCAGGGGGACAGTCTCCTACAATGAGCAGTTCTTC. The genes are TRBV6-2 or TRBV6-3 and TRBJ2-1; 7 nucleotides align to TRBD1. The germline CDR1 and CDR2 sequences are MNHEY and SVGEGT. V lost 6 bases, J lost 0 bases, and 2 bases stayed unmatched. The CDR3 extends over 14 amino acids.

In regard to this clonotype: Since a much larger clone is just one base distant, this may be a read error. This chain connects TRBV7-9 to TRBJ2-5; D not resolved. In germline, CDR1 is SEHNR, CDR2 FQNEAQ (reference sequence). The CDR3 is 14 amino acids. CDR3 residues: CACSLMGNRETQYF. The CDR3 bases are TGTGCCTGCAGCTTAATGGGGAATCGGGAGACCCAGTACTTC.

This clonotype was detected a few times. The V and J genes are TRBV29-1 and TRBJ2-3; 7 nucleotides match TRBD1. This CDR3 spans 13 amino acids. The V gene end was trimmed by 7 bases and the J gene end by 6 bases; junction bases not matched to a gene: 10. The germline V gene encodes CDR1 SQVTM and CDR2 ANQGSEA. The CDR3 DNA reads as TGCAGCGGAGACAGGGAATTAGCGGATACGCAGTATTTT. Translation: CSGDRELADTQYF.

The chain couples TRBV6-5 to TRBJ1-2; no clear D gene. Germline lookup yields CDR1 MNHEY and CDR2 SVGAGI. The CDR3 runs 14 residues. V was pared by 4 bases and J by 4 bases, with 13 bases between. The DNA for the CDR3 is TGTGCCAGCAGTTTTACGTCAGGAACCTATGGCTACACCTTC. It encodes CASSFTSGTYGYTF.